This T cell receptor beta chain derives from a study of early T cells in non-severe SARS-CoV-2 infection. Study-wide background: Unsorted whole-blood RNA was sequenced in bulk, leaving chains unpaired.

TCRdb redid the calling of the 5' RACE reads with MiXCR, one entry per CDR3 protein. This table holds around 70,000 distinct CDR3 sequences, roughly a tenth found once. From germline, CDR1 is DFQATT and CDR2 SNEGSKA (reference sequence). With V trimmed by 5 bases and J by 3 bases, 1 base remained unmatched. The CDR3 runs to 12 residues. Study-level points and caveats: VDJdb matching, biased toward anti-spike CD8 responses, missed private and CD4 specificities.

Worth noting for this clonotype: The antigen is undetermined.

This TCR was recovered from an adult who was a healthcare worker with PCR-confirmed SARS-CoV-2 infection or an uninfected control (not recorded which). Specimen: whole blood. J is TRBJ2-7 and V is TRBV20-1, with TRBD1 matching over 10 bases. This CDR3 reads CSARDRGYEQYF. The CDR3 bases are TGCAGTGCTCGGGACAGGGGCTACGAGCAGTACTTC.